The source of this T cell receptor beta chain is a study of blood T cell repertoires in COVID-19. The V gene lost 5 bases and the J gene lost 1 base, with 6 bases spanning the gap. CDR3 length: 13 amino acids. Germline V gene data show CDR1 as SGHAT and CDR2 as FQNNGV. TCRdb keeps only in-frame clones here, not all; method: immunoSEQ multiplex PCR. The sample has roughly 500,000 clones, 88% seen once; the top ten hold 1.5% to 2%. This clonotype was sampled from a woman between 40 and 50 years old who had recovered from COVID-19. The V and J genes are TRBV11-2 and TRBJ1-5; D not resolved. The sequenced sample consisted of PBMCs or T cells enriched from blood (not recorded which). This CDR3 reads CASSAASNQPQHF. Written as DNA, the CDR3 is TGTGCCAGCAGCGCGGCCAGCAATCAGCCCCAGCATTTT.